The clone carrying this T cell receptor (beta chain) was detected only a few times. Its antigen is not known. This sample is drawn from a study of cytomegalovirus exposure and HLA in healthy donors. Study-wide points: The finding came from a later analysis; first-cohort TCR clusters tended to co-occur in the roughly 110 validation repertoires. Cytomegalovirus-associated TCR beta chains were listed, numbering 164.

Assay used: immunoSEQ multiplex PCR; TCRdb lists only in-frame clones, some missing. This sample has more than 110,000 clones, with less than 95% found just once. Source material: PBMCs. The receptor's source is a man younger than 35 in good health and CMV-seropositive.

CDR3 region: CASSQDEGLGGTDTQYF. The CDR3 coding sequence is TGCGCCAGCAGCCAAGATGAGGGACTAGGGGGGACAGATACGCAGTATTTT. V is TRBV4-1 and J is TRBJ2-3; 8 nucleotides agree with TRBD2. This CDR3 comprises 17 residues. In germline, CDR1 is MGHRA, CDR2 YSYEKL. V trimming: 0 bases; J trimming: 3 bases; junction bases outside the gene matches: 8.